One T cell receptor beta chain is described in this entry. The sample originates from a study of immune evolution from preneoplasia to lung adenocarcinoma. Repertoires were generated with immunoSEQ multiplex PCR, while TCRdb's copy carries only in-frame clones and drops some. This table holds some 11,000 clones, 60% to 85% found once. The CDR3 totals 15 residues. Losses at the gene ends were 1 base for V and 3 bases for J; bases not matched to a gene: 4. CDR1 and CDR2 (germline): SEHNR, FQNEAQ (reference sequence). The chain carries TRBV7-9 and TRBJ2-3; TRBD2 matches at 7 bases. This clonotype originated in a person in their sixties or seventies with lung adenocarcinoma. Sample: FFPE minimally invasive lung adenocarcinoma tissue. The DNA for the CDR3 is TGTGCCAGCAGCTTAGGCGGGAGTGTGACAGATACGCAGTATTTT. Amino acids: CASSLGGSVTDTQYF.